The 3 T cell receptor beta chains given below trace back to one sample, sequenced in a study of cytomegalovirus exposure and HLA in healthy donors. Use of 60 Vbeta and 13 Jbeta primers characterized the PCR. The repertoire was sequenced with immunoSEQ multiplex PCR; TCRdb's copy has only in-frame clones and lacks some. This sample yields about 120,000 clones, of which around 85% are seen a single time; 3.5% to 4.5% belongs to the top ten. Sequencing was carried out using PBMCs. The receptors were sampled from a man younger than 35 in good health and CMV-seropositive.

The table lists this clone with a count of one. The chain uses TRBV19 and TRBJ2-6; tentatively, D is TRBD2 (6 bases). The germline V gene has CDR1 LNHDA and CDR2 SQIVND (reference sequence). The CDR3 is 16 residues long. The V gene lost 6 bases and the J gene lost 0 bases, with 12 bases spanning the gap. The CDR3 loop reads CASRGRESSGANVLTF. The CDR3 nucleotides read TGTGCCAGTAGGGGCCGGGAGAGCTCTGGGGCCAACGTCCTGACTTTC.

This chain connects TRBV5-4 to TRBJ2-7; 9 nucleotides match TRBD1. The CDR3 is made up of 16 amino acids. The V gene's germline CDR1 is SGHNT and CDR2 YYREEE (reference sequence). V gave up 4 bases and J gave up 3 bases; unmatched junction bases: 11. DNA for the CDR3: TGTGCCAGCAGCCTGCCGGGGACAGGGAGACACTACGAGCAGTACTTC. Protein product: CASSLPGTGRHYEQYF.

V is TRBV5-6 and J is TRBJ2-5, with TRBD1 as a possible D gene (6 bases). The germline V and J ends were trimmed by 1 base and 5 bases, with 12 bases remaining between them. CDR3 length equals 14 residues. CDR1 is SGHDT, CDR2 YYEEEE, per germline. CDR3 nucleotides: TGTGCCAGCAGCTTGTTACAGGGTAGGGAGACCCAGTACTTC. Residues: CASSLLQGRETQYF.